A selection of T cell receptor beta chains follows, all from one sample in a study of blood T cell repertoires in COVID-19. TCRdb's table, derived via immunoSEQ multiplex PCR, lists solely in-frame clones and lacks some. The sample shows approximately 68,000 clones, approximately 79% of them seen only once. Sequencing used peripheral blood. These receptors were collected from a woman aged 45-60 years with acute or convalescent COVID-19. Both conserved end residues are part of each CDR3. The D gene is left open where the match is weak. A row's size may be missing; if present it is once, few, many or a size class.

d_call j_call v_call clone_size cdr3_nt cdr3_aa
TRBD1 TRBJ1-1 TRBV29-1 NA TGCAGCGGCGACAGGGCAGAAGCTTTCTTT CSGDRAEAFF
NA TRBJ2-3 TRBV28 NA TGTGCCAGCAGTCCCTTGGGCGGGGCTAGCACAGATACGCAGTATTTT CASSPLGGASTDTQYF
TRBD1 TRBJ1-6 TRBV6-6 NA TGTGCCAGCATTCGGGACAGGAGAAATTCACCCCTCCACTTT CASIRDRRNSPLHF
TRBD1 TRBJ1-2 TRBV18 NA TGTGCCAGCTCAACCGACAGGGAGCGGAACTATGGCTACACCTTC CASSTDRERNYGYTF
NA TRBJ1-1 TRBV13 NA TGTGCCAGCAGCTTAGTGGGGGGCACTGAAGCTTTCTTT CASSLVGGTEAFF
NA TRBJ1-4 TRBV4-2 NA TGTGCCAGCAGCCAAGAAAGGAGGGTGGCAAAACTGTTTTTT CASSQERRVAKLFF
TRBD1 TRBJ1-6 TRBV30 NA TGTGCCTGGACCAAACCGGGACAGATGGATTCACCCCTCCACTTT CAWTKPGQMDSPLHF
NA TRBJ1-1 TRBV4-1 NA TGCGCCAGCAGCCAAGCCGGGACACAAACGAACACTGAAGCTTTCTTT CASSQAGTQTNTEAFF
TRBD1 TRBJ2-7 TRBV7-7 once TGTGCCAGCAGCAGGGACAGGGTATCCGAGCAGTACTTC CASSRDRVSEQYF
TRBD1 TRBJ2-3 TRBV5-1 NA TGCGCCAGCGCGACAGGGGGCGCGGAAGATACGCAGTATTTT CASATGGAEDTQYF
TRBD2 TRBJ2-5 TRBV9 NA TGTGCCAGCAGCGTCGGGGGGGAAGAGACCCAGTACTTC CASSVGGEETQYF
NA TRBJ1-2 TRBV30 NA TGTGCCTGGAGTGTACTGGGCGGAGGAACTAACTATGGCTACACCTTC CAWSVLGGGTNYGYTF
TRBD1 TRBJ1-1 TRBV6-5 many TGTGCCAGCAGGACAGGGGAGATGAACACTGAAGCTTTCTTT CASRTGEMNTEAFF
NA TRBJ1-2 TRBV6-5 NA TGTGCCAGCAGGACAGACACTAACTATGGCTACACCTTC CASRTDTNYGYTF
NA TRBJ2-1 TRBV12-3/TRBV12-4 few TGTGCCAGCAGCTCCAACTCATATGAGCAGTTCTTC CASSSNSYEQFF
TRBD2 TRBJ2-1 TRBV24-1 NA TGTGCCACCAGTGATATAAGCGGGAGTCGGTACAATGAGCAGTTCTTC CATSDISGSRYNEQFF
TRBD2 TRBJ2-3 TRBV6-1 NA TGTGCCAGCAGTGATGGCGGGAGGACAACAGATACGCAGTATTTT CASSDGGRTTDTQYF
NA TRBJ2-1 TRBV7-2 NA TGTGCCAGCATCACCAGCGGCAGTTCCAGCTCCTACAATGAGCAGTTCTTC CASITSGSSSSYNEQFF
TRBD1 TRBJ2-3 TRBV6-1 NA TGTGCCAGCAGTGAAGGGGGGACAGCCACGGCAGATACGCAGTATTTT CASSEGGTATADTQYF
NA TRBJ1-2 TRBV19 few TGTGCCAGTAGCTCCCAAGAAGCAGTTGAGGGGGCTAACTATGGCTACACCTTC CASSSQEAVEGANYGYTF
TRBD2 TRBJ2-3 TRBV6-6 once TGTGCCAGCAGTTACTCAAGCGGGAGAGGCACAGATACGCAGTATTTT CASSYSSGRGTDTQYF
NA TRBJ1-2 TRBV10-2 NA TGCGCCAGCAGCCCACAGGGCCCTACGGGGGGCTACACCTTC CASSPQGPTGGYTF
TRBD1 TRBJ1-6 TRBV5-8 NA TGTGCCAGCAGCCGAGACAGGGTAGACTCACCCCTCCACTTT CASSRDRVDSPLHF
TRBD2 TRBJ2-7 TRBV5-1 NA TGCGCCAGCAGCTTGGTCGGGACTAGCGGGACTGAGCAGTACTTC CASSLVGTSGTEQYF
TRBD1 TRBJ2-7 TRBV7-9 NA TGTGCCAGCAGCTCCGACAGGGGGTTCTACGAGCAGTACTTC CASSSDRGFYEQYF
NA TRBJ1-1 TRBV7-9 NA TGTGCCAGCAGCTCGGAATCGCAGGGTAGAGCTGAAGCTTTCTTT CASSSESQGRAEAFF
NA TRBJ2-5 TRBV5-1 few TGCGCCAGCAGCTTGATGCGGTCAAACGATGAGACCCAGTACTTC CASSLMRSNDETQYF
NA TRBJ1-6 TRBV6-5 few TGTGCCACTGAGGGCAGGGGTAATTCACCCCTCCACTTT CATEGRGNSPLHF
NA TRBJ2-2 TRBV5-1 NA TGCGCCAGCAGCTTGGGTCTCCAGACCGGGGAGCTGTTTTTT CASSLGLQTGELFF
NA TRBJ2-2 TRBV11-2 NA TGTGCCAGCAGCTTAGGACAGAACACCGGGGAGCTGTTTTTT CASSLGQNTGELFF
NA TRBJ2-1 TRBV19 NA TGTGCCACTATAGAGCACTCCTACAATGAGCAGTTCTTC CATIEHSYNEQFF
TRBD2 TRBJ2-7 TRBV6-5 few TGTGCCAGCAGCCCCTCCTCGGGGGGTGCCTACGAGCAGTACTTC CASSPSSGGAYEQYF
TRBD2 TRBJ2-5 TRBV5-1 NA TGCGCCAGCAGCCCGACTAGCGGGGGGGCGGCGGAGACCCAGTACTTC CASSPTSGGAAETQYF
NA TRBJ1-1 TRBV7-9 NA TGTGCCAGCAGCTTAGCGCTAAGCAAAAGCACTGAAGCTTTCTTT CASSLALSKSTEAFF
NA TRBJ1-1 TRBV6-1 NA TGTGCCAGCAGTGAAAGATGGGGGGGAGACACTGAAGCTTTCTTT CASSERWGGDTEAFF
NA TRBJ1-1 TRBV5-1 NA TGCGCCAGCAGCTTGAAGCTTGACACTGAAGCTTTCTTT CASSLKLDTEAFF
NA TRBJ1-3 TRBV7-2 NA TGTGCCAGCAGCTTACAGAAGGGAAACACCATATATTTT CASSLQKGNTIYF